This entry features one T cell receptor beta chain sequence. There are a few counts of this clonotype. Its antigen has not been determined. Base qualities are missing; no much larger clone stands one base away. Taken from cysteine to phenylalanine, the CDR3 has 13 residues. Only the CDR3 region is kept as DNA, spanning 39 bases read in frame from base 1. Germline trimming amounts to 7 bases on V and 2 bases on J, with 4 as the count of junction bases outside the gene matches. Looking up the germline V gene yields CDR1 SNHLY and CDR2 FYNNEI. This sample is part of a study of blood T cells in healthy people across ages (dated by TCRdb to the mid-2010s). About the investigation overall: Template switching captured roughly one uniquely barcoded TCR beta cDNA molecule per two T cells in model experiments. The study analyzed two additional independent replicas of 1 million unique cDNA reads from the same blood draw for two donors, one aged 18 to 29 and one aged 80 or older. To track age-related changes in TCR beta repertoire diversity, the study relied on deep sequencing normalized with unique cDNA molecular identifiers. The donors were divided into four age groups: young (average roughly 17 years), middle-aged (under 40), aged (approximately 62) and long-lived (nearly 85).

Preparation of the library involved 5' RACE. Instrument on record: Illumina HiSeq 2500. A second PCR of about 6 to 11 cycles was run with a J-beta primer mix and a sample-barcoded 5' primer. Each TCR beta cDNA molecule received a unique molecular identifier from a template-switch 5' adaptor carrying 12 random nucleotides. Each sample yielded at least 2.5 million CDR3-containing paired-end reads. First-strand cDNA was synthesized from all RNA with the Mint cDNA synthesis kit, primed by a TRBC-specific oligonucleotide. Following uracil-DNA glycosylase treatment, a first 18-cycle PCR with universal primers M1SS and BC2_uni_R was performed on all cDNA. The study's own analysis went as follows. Each sample was normalized by randomly selecting 1 million high-quality reads, each carrying a distinct molecular identifier. Reads sharing molecular identifiers were discarded rather than binned into consensus sequences. MiTCR, with a Q25 quality threshold and the strictest error-elimination algorithm, was used for CDR3 identification, clonotype clustering and error correction. Lower-bound total TCR beta diversity was estimated with a nonparametric unseen species model using Euler transformation. In TCRdb, the public reads were trimmed at Q25 with fastp and aligned with MiXCR, with productive beta chains retained. CDR3 protein sequences are deduplicated, and each keeps its most common genes and DNA. In this record, the V and J calls reflect TCRdb's handling and not the investigators' own analysis. The sample records some 760,000 distinct CDR3 sequences, 25% of which are singletons. The ten largest make up more than 8% of the sample.

The donors were 40 or so Caucasian individuals from Russia, aged roughly 6 to 100 years, who were systemically healthy. Around 9.8 milliliters of peripheral blood were collected from each donor into EDTA-treated Vacutainer tubes. Ficoll-Paque density-gradient centrifugation was used to isolate PBMCs, with at least 6 million per sample. Trizol reagent was used to extract total RNA from PBMCs, with at least 5 micrograms per sample. The percentages of naive CD45RAhigh/CD27high T cells were determined by flow cytometry on a PBMC aliquot from every donor. What the study reported, not specific to this receptor: Estimates of total diversity based on one million sequenced T cells were considered lower bounds and underestimates. Observed TCR beta diversity per million T cells fell roughly linearly with age, and a significant reduction was already apparent by age roughly 40. Because the CMV infection status of the donors was unknown, age-related changes in expanded clonotypes may potentially have been confounded. Compared with the aged group, the long-lived group had more naive CD4+ T cells, fewer expanded clones and increased TCR diversity, suggesting age selection. The percentage of naive T cells measured by flow cytometry correlated strongly with observed TCR beta diversity. Because profiling used bulk unsorted PBMCs, naive and antigen-experienced compartments could not be compared conclusively.

The sample was also reused in another study, on T cells of mothers and their children. Per the second study: The donors were nine systemically healthy Caucasian individuals, made up of three mothers and their six children. cDNA synthesis consumed the entire amount of extracted RNA, loaded at approximately 1.4 ug RNA in each 15 ul reaction. In the second PCR, sample barcodes and 2-4 random nucleotides were introduced via the M1S primer. Each mother yielded over 9.5 million TCR beta CDR3 reads and each child a few million reads. Thymic selection similarly shapes TCR recombination output in related and unrelated pairs, with minor effect from inherited differences. Related mother-child pairs always showed normalized repertoire overlap that was slightly higher than in unrelated mother-child pairs, though the difference was never significant. No persistent microchimeric T cell clones were found, with a detection sensitivity of approximately 100 clones per million clonotypes. Deep NGS was used in the study to compare the TCR beta repertoires of mothers and children and to look for features that separate related mother-child pairs from unrelated individuals. Mothers averaged roughly 36 +/- 4 years of age and children averaged approximately 11 +/- 4 years. After adapter ligation with NEBNext reagents, the libraries were sequenced on Illumina HiSeq 2000 with 100+100 nt paired-end reads. To prevent cross-contamination, the mother and child libraries were prepared a month apart and were sequenced in separate runs. Each donor had between roughly 450,000 and 2,300,000 distinct TCR beta clonotypes identified. Naive TCR beta clonotypes were estimated from low-frequency clonotypes matched to each donor's FACS-determined naive share, without sorting.

The sample taken for sequencing was blood. The sequence joins TRBV2 to TRBJ2-5, and TRBD2 matches 7 of the central bases. This TCR came from a boy between 10 and 17 years old in good health. The DNA sequence follows: TGTGCCAGCAATGGCGGGGGACAAGAGACCCAGTACTTC. Its protein reads: CASNGGGQETQYF.